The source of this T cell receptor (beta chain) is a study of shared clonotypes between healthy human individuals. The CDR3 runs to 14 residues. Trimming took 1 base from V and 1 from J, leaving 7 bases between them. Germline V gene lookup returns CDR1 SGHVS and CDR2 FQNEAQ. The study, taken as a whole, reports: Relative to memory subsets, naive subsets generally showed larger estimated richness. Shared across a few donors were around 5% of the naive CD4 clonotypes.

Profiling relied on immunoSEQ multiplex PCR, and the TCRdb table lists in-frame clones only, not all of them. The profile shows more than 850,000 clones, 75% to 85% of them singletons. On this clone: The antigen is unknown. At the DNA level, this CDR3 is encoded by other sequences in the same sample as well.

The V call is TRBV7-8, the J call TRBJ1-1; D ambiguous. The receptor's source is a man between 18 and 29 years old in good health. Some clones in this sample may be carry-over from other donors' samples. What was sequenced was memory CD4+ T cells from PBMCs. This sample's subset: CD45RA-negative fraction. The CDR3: CASSLVSRNTEAFF. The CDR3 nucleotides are TGTGCCAGCAGCTTAGTTAGCCGGAACACTGAAGCTTTCTTT.